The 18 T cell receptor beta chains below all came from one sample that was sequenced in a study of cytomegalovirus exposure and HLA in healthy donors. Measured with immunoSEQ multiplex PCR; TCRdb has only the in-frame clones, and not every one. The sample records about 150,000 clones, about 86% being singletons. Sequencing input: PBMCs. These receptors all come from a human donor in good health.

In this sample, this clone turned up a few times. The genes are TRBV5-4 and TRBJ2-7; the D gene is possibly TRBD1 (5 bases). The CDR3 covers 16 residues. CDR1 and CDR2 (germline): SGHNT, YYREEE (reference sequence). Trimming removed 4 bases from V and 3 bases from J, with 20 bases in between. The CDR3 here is CASSQTQQMGLYEQYF. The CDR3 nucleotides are TGTGCCAGCAGCCAAACCCAACAGATGGGGCTCTACGAGCAGTACTTC. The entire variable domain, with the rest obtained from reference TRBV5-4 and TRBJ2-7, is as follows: ETGVTQSPTHLIKTRGQQVTLRCSSQSGHNTVSWYQQALGQGPQFIFQYYREEENGRGNFPPRFSGLQFPNYSSELNVNALELDDSALYLCASSQTQQMGLYEQYFGPGTRLTVT.

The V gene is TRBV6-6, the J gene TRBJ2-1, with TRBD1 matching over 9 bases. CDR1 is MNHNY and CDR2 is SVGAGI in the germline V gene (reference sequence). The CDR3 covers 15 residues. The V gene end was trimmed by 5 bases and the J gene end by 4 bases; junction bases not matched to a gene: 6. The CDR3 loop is CASSPRQGGYNEQFF. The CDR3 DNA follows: TGTGCCAGCAGTCCCCGACAGGGGGGATACAATGAGCAGTTCTTC.

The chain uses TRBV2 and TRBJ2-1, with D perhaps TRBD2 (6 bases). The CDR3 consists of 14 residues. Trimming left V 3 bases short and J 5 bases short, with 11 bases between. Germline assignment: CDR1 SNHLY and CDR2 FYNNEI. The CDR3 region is CASSDGTDDNEQFF. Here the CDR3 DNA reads TGTGCCAGCAGTGATGGGACTGATGACAATGAGCAGTTCTTC.

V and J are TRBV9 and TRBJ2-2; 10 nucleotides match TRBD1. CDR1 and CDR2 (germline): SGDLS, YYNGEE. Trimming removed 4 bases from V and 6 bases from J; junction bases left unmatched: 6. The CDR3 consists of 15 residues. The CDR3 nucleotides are TGTGCCAGCAGCAGGACAGGGGGACAGGCCGGGGAGCTGTTTTTT. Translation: CASSRTGGQAGELFF.

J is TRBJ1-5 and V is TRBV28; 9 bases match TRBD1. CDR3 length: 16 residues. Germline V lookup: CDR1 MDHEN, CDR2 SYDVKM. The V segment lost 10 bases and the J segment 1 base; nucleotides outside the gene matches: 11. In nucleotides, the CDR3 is TGTGCCACCCGGGACAGGGTATCCGTGAGCAATCAGCCCCAGCATTTT. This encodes CATRDRVSVSNQPQHF.

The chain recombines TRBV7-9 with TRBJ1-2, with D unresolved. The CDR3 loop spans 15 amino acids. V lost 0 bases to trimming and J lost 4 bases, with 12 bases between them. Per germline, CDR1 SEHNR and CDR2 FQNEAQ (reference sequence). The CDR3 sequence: CASSLASVYLYGYTF. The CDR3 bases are TGTGCCAGCAGCTTAGCATCGGTTTACCTCTATGGCTACACCTTC.

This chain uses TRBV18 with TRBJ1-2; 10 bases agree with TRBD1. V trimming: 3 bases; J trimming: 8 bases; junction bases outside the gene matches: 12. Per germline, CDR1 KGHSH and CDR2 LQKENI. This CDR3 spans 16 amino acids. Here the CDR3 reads CASSPADRGLLSGYTF. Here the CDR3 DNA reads TGTGCCAGCTCACCCGCGGACAGGGGGTTATTGAGCGGCTACACCTTC.

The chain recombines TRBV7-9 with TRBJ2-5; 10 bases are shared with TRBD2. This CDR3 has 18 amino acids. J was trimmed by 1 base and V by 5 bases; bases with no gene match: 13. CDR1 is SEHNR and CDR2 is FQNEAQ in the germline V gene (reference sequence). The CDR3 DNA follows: TGTGCCAGCAGCCCACGGGGGGCGACTAGCGGGTTCCAAGAGACCCAGTACTTC. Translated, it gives CASSPRGATSGFQETQYF.

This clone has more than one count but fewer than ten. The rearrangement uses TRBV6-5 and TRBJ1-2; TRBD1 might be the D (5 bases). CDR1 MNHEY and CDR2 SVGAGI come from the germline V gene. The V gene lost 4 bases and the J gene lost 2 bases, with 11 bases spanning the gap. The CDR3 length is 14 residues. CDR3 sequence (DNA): TGTGCCAGCAGTTCCCCGGACACCAACTATGGCTACACCTTC. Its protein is CASSSPDTNYGYTF.

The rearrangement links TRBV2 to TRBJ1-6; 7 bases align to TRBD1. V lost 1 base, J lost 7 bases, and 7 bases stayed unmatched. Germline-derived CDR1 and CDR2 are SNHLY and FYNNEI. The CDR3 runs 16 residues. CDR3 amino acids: CASSEGSGQTNSPLHF. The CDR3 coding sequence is TGTGCCAGCAGTGAAGGTTCGGGACAGACAAATTCACCCCTCCACTTT.

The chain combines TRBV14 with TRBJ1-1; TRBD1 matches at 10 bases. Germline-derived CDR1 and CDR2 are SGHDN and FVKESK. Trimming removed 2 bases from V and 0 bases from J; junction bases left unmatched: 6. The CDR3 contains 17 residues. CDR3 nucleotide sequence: TGTGCCAGCAGCCAAAGGGACAGGGGAAGAATGAACACTGAAGCTTTCTTT. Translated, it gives CASSQRDRGRMNTEAFF.

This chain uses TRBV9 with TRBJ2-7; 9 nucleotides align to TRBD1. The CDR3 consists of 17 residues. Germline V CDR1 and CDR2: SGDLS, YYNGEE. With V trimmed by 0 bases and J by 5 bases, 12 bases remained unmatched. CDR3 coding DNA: TGTGCCAGCAGCGTAGCTCCCGGGACAGGGAAAACGAACGAGCAGTACTTC. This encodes CASSVAPGTGKTNEQYF.

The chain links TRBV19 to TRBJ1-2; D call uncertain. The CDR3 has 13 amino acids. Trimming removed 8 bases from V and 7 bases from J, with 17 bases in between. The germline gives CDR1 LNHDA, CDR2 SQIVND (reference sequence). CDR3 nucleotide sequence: TGTGCCAGTCACAGTCGCCTAATGGCTGGCTACACCTTC. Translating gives CASHSRLMAGYTF.

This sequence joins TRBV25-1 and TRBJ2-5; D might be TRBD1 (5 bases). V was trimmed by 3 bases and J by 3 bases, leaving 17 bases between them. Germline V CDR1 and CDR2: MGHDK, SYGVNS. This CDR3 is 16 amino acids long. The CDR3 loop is CASSESPGFLEETQYF. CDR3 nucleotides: TGTGCCAGCAGTGAGTCGCCAGGGTTTTTAGAAGAGACCCAGTACTTC.

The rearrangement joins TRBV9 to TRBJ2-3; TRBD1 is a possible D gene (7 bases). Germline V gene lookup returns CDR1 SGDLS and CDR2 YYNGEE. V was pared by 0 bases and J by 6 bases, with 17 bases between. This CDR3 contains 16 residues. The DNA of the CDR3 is TGTGCCAGCAGCGTAGAACCAGGGGGAAGCGGGGATACGCAGTATTTT. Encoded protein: CASSVEPGGSGDTQYF. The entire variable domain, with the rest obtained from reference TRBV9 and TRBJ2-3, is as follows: DSGVTQTPKHLITATGQRVTLRCSPRSGDLSVYWYQQSLDQGLQFLIQYYNGEERAKGNILERFSAQQFPDLHSELNLSSLELGDSALYFCASSVEPGGSGDTQYFGPGTRLTVL.

In nucleotides, the CDR3 is TGTGCCAGCAGCCATCCCACAGACGGAAACAATGAGCAGTTCTTC. Protein product: CASSHPTDGNNEQFF. This chain uses TRBV4-2 with TRBJ2-1; D remains unclear. Trimming took 3 bases from V and 5 from J, leaving 14 bases between them. There are 15 residues in the CDR3. Germline V gives CDR1 LGHNA, CDR2 YNFKEQ.

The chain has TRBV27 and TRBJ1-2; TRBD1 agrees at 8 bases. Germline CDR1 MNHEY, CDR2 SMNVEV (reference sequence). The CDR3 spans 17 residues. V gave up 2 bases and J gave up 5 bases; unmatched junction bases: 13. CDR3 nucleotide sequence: TGTGCCAGCAGTTTAAGTATGTCAGGGGGCTCTCGGTATGGCTACACCTTC. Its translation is CASSLSMSGGSRYGYTF.

Here the CDR3 DNA reads TGTGCCAGCAGCTTGGGGGCAGGCAGGGGTATCAGAGGAAACACCATATATTTT. It encodes CASSLGAGRGIRGNTIYF. This sequence joins TRBV7-6 and TRBJ1-3; a weak D match, TRBD1 (6 bases). CDR1 and CDR2 (germline): SGHVS, FNYEAQ. This CDR3 has 18 amino acids. Between the trimmed V and J ends, which lost 3 bases and 4 bases, there was a span of 22 bases.